This TCR beta chain was found in a study of OX40 agonist ivuxolimab in advanced cancers. Trimming at V came to 4 bases and at J to 4 bases, leaving 4 bases not matched to a gene. This CDR3 has 14 residues. Germline V gives CDR1 SGHRS, CDR2 YFSETQ. Regarding the study as a whole: There were, on average, more expanded clones in CD8+ T cells than in CD4+.

Turning to this clone: Its antigen is unknown.

The data were produced by immunoSEQ multiplex PCR, yet TCRdb's version contains in-frame clones alone and is incomplete. The repertoire consists of some 66,000 clones, with more than 60% occurring once and the leading ten covering more than 1.5%. The chain joins TRBV5-1 to TRBJ1-1, with 10 positions matching TRBD1. This specimen was CD4+ or CD8+ T cells sorted from blood, taken in a trial of the OX40 agonist ivuxolimab. This clonotype was obtained from an adult with an advanced solid tumor such as melanoma, head and neck, liver or kidney cancer. CDR3 region: CASSPRTGGTEAFF. The CDR3 region has the DNA TGCGCCAGCAGCCCCCGGACAGGGGGCACTGAAGCTTTCTTT.